Below are 5 T cell receptor beta chains sequenced from a single sample in a study of blood T cell repertoires in COVID-19. Assay: immunoSEQ multiplex PCR; the TCRdb copy retains only in-frame clones and omits some. The sample records about 300,000 clones, 83% being singletons. The sequencing sample was made of peripheral blood. These receptors originate from a woman aged 45-59 years with acute or convalescent COVID-19.

The V and J genes are TRBV7-9 and TRBJ1-6; 8 positions match TRBD1. V dropped 4 bases and J dropped 5; count of bases not matched to a gene: 1. This CDR3 is built from 14 residues. Germline V CDR1 and CDR2: SEHNR, FQNEAQ (reference sequence). CDR3 region: CASSSDRDNSPLHF. The CDR3 DNA sequence: TGTGCCAGCAGCTCGGACAGGGATAATTCACCCCTCCACTTT. Using reference TRBV7-9 and TRBJ1-6 for the parts outside the CDR3, the full variable domain is DTGVSQNPRHKITKRGQNVTFRCDPISEHNRLYWYRQTLGQGPEFLTYFQNEAQLEKSRLLSDRFSAERPKGSFSTLEIQRTEQGDSAMYLCASSSDRDNSPLHFGNGTRLTVT.

V is TRBV5-5 and J is TRBJ2-1, with 11 bases lining up with TRBD2. Looked up from germline, CDR1 is SGHKS and CDR2 is YYEKEE (reference sequence). This CDR3 comprises 15 residues. With 4 bases clipped from V and 3 bases from J, the junction kept 3 bases outside the gene matches. The CDR3 spells CASSAGLAVYNEQFF. The CDR3 DNA reads TGTGCCAGCAGCGCGGGACTAGCGGTCTACAATGAGCAGTTCTTC.

The chain combines TRBV19 with TRBJ2-1; TRBD1 agrees at 10 bases. After removal of 4 bases from V and 3 bases from J, the junction contained 3 bases not matched to a gene. The CDR3 consists of 15 residues. Germline V gene data show CDR1 as LNHDA and CDR2 as SQIVND (reference sequence). The CDR3: CASSRGTGVYNEQFF. The CDR3 coding sequence is TGTGCCAGTAGTAGGGGGACAGGGGTCTACAATGAGCAGTTCTTC.

V usage is TRBV12-3 or TRBV12-4 and J usage is TRBJ1-3; D ambiguous. There are 13 residues in the CDR3. This CDR3 reads CAITRSAGNTIYF. In DNA, the CDR3 is TGTGCGATTACCAGGTCAGCAGGAAACACCATATATTTT.

This clone was seen a handful of times. The CDR3 DNA is TGTGCCAGTAGCCGCCGGACACCATCCTACGAGCAGTACGTC. This encodes CASSRRTPSYEQYV. V usage is TRBV19 and J usage is TRBJ2-7, with D maybe TRBD1 (5 bases). Looked up from germline, CDR1 is LNHDA and CDR2 is SQIVND (reference sequence). V shed 6 bases and J shed 1 base, with 13 bases lying between them. The CDR3 consists of 14 residues.